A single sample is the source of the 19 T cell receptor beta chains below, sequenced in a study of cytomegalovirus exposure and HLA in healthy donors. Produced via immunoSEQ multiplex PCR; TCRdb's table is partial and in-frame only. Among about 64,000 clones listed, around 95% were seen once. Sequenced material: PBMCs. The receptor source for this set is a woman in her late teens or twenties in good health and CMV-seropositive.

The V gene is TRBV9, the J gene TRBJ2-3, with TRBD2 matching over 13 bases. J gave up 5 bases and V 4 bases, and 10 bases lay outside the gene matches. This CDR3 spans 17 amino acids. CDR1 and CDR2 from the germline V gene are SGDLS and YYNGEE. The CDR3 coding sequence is TGTGCCAGCAGCTCCATAACCGGGACTAGCGGGGTAGATACGCAGTATTTT. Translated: CASSSITGTSGVDTQYF.

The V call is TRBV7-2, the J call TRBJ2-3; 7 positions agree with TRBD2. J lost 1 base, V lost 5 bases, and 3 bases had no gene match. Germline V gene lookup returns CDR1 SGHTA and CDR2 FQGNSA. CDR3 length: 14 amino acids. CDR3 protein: CASSLTSGTDTQYF. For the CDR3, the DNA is TGTGCCAGCAGCCTCACTAGCGGCACAGATACGCAGTATTTT.

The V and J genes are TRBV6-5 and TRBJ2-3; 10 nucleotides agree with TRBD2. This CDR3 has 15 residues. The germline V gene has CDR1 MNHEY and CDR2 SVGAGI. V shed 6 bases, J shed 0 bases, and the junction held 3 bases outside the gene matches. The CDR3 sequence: CASRLAGASTDTQYF. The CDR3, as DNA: TGTGCCAGCAGGCTAGCGGGGGCTAGCACAGATACGCAGTATTTT.

The CDR3 nucleotides read TGCAGCGTTAGAGCGGGGGCCTCTGCGAAACTGTTTTTT. Translating it yields CSVRAGASAKLFF. The chain uses TRBV29-1 and TRBJ1-4; D possibly corresponds to TRBD1 (6 bases). The CDR3 covers 13 residues. The V end was cut by 5 bases, the J end by 11 bases, with 18 bases between. Germline V lookup: CDR1 SQVTM, CDR2 ANQGSEA.

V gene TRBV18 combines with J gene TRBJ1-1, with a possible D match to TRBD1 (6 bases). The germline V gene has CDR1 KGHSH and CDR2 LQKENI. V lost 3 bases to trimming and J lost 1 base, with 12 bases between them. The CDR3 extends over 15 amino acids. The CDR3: CASSPQGTSNTEAFF. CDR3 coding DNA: TGTGCCAGCTCACCTCAGGGGACATCGAACACTGAAGCTTTCTTT.

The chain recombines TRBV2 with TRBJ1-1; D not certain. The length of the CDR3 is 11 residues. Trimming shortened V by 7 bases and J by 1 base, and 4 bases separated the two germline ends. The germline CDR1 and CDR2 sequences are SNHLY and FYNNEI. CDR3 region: CASIKNTEAFF. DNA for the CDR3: TGTGCCAGCATCAAGAACACTGAAGCTTTCTTT. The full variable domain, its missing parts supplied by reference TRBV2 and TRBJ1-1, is EPEVTQTPSHQVTQMGQEVILRCVPISNHLYFYWYRQILGQKVEFLVSFYNNEISEKSEIFDDQFSVERPDGSNFTLKIRSTKLEDSAMYFCASIKNTEAFFGQGTRLTVV.

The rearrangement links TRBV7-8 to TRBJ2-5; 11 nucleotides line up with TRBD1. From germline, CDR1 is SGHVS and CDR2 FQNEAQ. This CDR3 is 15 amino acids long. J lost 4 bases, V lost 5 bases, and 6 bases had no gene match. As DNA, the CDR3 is TGTGCCAGCAGCCAAAGTGGACAGGGGGCAGAGACCCAGTACTTC. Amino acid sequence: CASSQSGQGAETQYF.

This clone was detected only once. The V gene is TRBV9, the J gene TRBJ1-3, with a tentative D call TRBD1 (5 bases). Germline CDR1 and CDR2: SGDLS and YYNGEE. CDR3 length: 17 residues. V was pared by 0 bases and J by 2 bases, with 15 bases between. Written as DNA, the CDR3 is TGTGCCAGCAGCGTAGGAGGAGGGGAGGCGGCTGGAAACACCATATATTTT. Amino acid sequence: CASSVGGGEAAGNTIYF.

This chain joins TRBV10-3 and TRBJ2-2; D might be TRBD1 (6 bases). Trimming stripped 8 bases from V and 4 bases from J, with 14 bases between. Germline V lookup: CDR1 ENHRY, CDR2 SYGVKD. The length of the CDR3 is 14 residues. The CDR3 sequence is CAIHRDTSTGELFF. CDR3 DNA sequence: TGTGCCATCCACAGGGACACGAGCACCGGGGAGCTGTTTTTT.

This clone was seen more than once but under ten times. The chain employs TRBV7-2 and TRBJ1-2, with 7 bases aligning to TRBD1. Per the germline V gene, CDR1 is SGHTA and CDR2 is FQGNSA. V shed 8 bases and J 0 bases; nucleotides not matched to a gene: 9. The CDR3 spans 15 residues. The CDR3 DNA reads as TGTGCCAGCCCCAACCGGGGACAGACTAACTATGGCTACACCTTC. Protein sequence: CASPNRGQTNYGYTF.

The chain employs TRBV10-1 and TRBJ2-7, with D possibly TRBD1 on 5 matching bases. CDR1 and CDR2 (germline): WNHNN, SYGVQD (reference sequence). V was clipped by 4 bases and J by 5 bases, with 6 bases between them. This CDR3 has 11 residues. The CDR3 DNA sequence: TGCGCCAGCAGTGCCAGGGACGAGCAGTACTTC. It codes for CASSARDEQYF.

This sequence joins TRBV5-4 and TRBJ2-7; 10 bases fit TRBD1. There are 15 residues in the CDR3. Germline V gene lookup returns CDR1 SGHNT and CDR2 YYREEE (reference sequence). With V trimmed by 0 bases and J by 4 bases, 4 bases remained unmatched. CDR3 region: CASSLGWTGGYEQYF. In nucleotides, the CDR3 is TGTGCCAGCAGCTTGGGATGGACAGGGGGGTACGAGCAGTACTTC.

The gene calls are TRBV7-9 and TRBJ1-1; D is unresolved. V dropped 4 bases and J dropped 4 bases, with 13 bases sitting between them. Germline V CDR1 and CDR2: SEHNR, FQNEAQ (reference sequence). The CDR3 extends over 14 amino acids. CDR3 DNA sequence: TGTGCCAGCAGCTACTGGACTGTAGGCACTGAAGCTTTCTTT. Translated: CASSYWTVGTEAFF.

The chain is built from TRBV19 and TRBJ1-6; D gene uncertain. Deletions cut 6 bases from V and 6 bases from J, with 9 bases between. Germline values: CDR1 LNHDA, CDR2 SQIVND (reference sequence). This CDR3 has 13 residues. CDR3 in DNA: TGTGCCAGTAGCTCCTTAGCTAATTCACCCCTCCACTTT. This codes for CASSSLANSPLHF.

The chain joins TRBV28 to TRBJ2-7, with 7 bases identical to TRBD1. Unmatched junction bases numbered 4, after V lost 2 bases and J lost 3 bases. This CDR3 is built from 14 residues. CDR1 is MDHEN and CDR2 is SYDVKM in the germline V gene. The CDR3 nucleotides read TGTGCCAGCAGTTTACAGGGACAGATCTACGAGCAGTACTTC. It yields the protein CASSLQGQIYEQYF.

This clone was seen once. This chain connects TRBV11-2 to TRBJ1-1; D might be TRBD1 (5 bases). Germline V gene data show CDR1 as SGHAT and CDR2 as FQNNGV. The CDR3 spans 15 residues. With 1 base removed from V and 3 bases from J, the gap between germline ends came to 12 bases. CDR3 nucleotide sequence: TGTGCCAGCAGCTTAGGCAGGGAGCGGGACACTGAAGCTTTCTTT. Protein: CASSLGRERDTEAFF.

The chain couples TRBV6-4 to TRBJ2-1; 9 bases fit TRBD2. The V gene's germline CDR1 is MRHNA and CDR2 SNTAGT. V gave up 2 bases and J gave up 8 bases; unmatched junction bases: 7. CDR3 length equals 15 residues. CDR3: CASSDRVAGVYEQFF. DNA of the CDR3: TGTGCCAGCAGTGACAGGGTAGCGGGGGTTTATGAGCAGTTCTTC.

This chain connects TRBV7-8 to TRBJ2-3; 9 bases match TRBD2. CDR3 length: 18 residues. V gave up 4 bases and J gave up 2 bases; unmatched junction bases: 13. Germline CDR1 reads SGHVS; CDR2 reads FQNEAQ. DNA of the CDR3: TGTGCCAGCAGCTCAACCACCGGGACTAGCAGCCCCACAGATACGCAGTATTTT. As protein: CASSSTTGTSSPTDTQYF. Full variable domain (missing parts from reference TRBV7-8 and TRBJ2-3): GAGVSQSPRYKVAKRGQDVALRCDPISGHVSLFWYQQALGQGPEFLTYFQNEAQLDKSGLPSDRFFAERPEGSVSTLKIQRTQQEDSAVYLCASSSTTGTSSPTDTQYFGPGTRLTVL.

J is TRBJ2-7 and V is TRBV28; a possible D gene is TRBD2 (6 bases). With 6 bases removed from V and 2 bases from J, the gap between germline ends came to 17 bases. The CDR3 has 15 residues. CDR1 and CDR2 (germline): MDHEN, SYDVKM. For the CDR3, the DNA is TGTGCCAGCAGGGTGCGGGAACATCCGACCTACGAGCAGTACTTC. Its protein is CASRVREHPTYEQYF.